The 14 T cell receptor beta chains given below trace back to one sample, sequenced in a study of T cell repertoires in aging, cancer and after chemotherapy. TRB rearrangements spanning V, D and J were amplified using mixed TRB-A/B primers. TCRdb called the multiplex PCR reads again in MiXCR, with one record for every CDR3 protein. The sample lists 3,500 to 5,000 distinct CDR3 sequences, about 30% occurring once. Peripheral blood genomic DNA, not sorted cells or RNA, was the template. The sequenced sample consisted of blood. The receptors come from a human donor with a blood cancer.

This clonotype was seen only a few times. This rearrangement joins TRBV6-2 or TRBV6-3 to TRBJ2-3; D might be TRBD2 (6 bases). The CDR3 consists of 17 residues. Germline-derived CDR1 and CDR2 are MNHEY and SVGEGT. Deletions cut 8 bases from V and 0 bases from J, with 21 bases between. The CDR3 loop is CASQTPVGGGSTDTQYF. The DNA of the CDR3 is TGTGCCAGCCAAACCCCCGTGGGAGGAGGAAGCACAGATACGCAGTATTTT.

About this clonotype: One end of the junction is discordant with germline, which a read error may explain. The CDR3 sequence: CVSSLGTGDYEQYF. As DNA, the CDR3 is TGTGTCAGCAGCTTGGGGACAGGGGACTACGAGCAGTACTTC. The chain recombines TRBV7-6 with TRBJ2-7, with TRBD1 matching over 10 bases. CDR1 and CDR2 (germline): SGHVS, FNYEAQ. The CDR3 runs 14 residues.

The genes are TRBV5-1 and TRBJ2-1, with a tentative D call TRBD2 (5 bases). The length of the CDR3 is 18 residues. Germline assignment: CDR1 SGHRS and CDR2 YFSETQ. Trimming took off 0 bases at V and 0 bases at J, with 16 bases between the two ends. Written as DNA, the CDR3 is TGCGCCAGCAGCTTGGAAGGACTTGGCGCTAGCTCCTACAATGAGCAGTTCTTC. Translated: CASSLEGLGASSYNEQFF.

The chain employs TRBV5-6 and TRBJ2-1; TRBD2 aligns across 7 bases. Germline V gene sequence: CDR1 SGHDT, CDR2 YYEEEE. The CDR3 runs 18 residues. Losses at the gene ends were 3 bases for V and 2 bases for J; bases not matched to a gene: 14. DNA for the CDR3: TGTGCCAGCAGCTCCCCTACGGTGGCTAGCGGACCCTACAATGAGCAGTTCTTC. Its translation: CASSSPTVASGPYNEQFF.

By frequency in the sample, this clonotype is medium-sized. The chain uses TRBV6-1 and TRBJ2-1; TRBD2 is a possible D gene (5 bases). The V end lost 2 bases, the J end lost 3 bases, and 8 bases lay between the germline ends. The CDR3 spans 14 residues. CDR1 MNHNS and CDR2 SASEGT come from the germline V gene. The CDR3 loop is CASSELSGYNEQFF. The CDR3 coding sequence is TGTGCCAGCAGTGAATTGAGCGGCTACAATGAGCAGTTCTTC.

The chain employs TRBV9 and TRBJ2-7; 7 nucleotides agree with TRBD1. This CDR3 has 13 residues. The germline V gene has CDR1 SGDLS and CDR2 YYNGEE. V lost 2 bases to trimming and J lost 7 bases; unmatched junction nucleotides: 6. This CDR3 reads CASSVWAGGEQYF. In nucleotides, the CDR3 is TGTGCCAGCAGCGTTTGGGCAGGGGGAGAGCAGTACTTC.

By share of the sample, this clonotype is medium-sized. V is TRBV30 and J is TRBJ2-5; 7 bases align to TRBD1. Germline lookup yields CDR1 GTSNPN and CDR2 SVGIG (reference sequence). The CDR3 contains 15 residues. V lost 2 bases, J lost 1 base, and 7 bases stayed unmatched. In DNA, the CDR3 is TGTGCCTGGAGTCCTAGACAGGGACGCCAAGAGACCCAGTACTTC. This translates into CAWSPRQGRQETQYF.

By frequency in the sample, this clonotype is medium-sized. The chain has TRBV7-2 and TRBJ1-5, with D uncertain. The germline gives CDR1 SGHTA, CDR2 FQGNSA. The V end lost 3 bases, the J end lost 5 bases, and 11 bases lay between the germline ends. The CDR3 extends over 14 amino acids. CDR3 DNA sequence: TGTGCCAGCAGCTTCGACATCACAGATCAGCCCCAGCATTTT. This gives the protein CASSFDITDQPQHF.

The chain combines TRBV5-4 with TRBJ1-1, with 7 bases lining up with TRBD1. This CDR3 has 14 amino acids. Germline V gives CDR1 SGHNT, CDR2 YYREEE (reference sequence). V lost 4 bases and J lost 3; bases outside the gene matches: 6. Written as DNA, the CDR3 is TGTGCCAGCAGCCCCGGACAGGACGACACTGAAGCTTTCTTT. The encoded protein is CASSPGQDDTEAFF. The complete variable domain, with remaining parts taken from reference TRBV5-4 and TRBJ1-1, reads ETGVTQSPTHLIKTRGQQVTLRCSSQSGHNTVSWYQQALGQGPQFIFQYYREEENGRGNFPPRFSGLQFPNYSSELNVNALELDDSALYLCASSPGQDDTEAFFGQGTRLTVV.

The chain recombines TRBV6-1 with TRBJ1-5, with D maybe TRBD1 (6 bases). The CDR3 totals 14 residues. CDR1 MNHNS and CDR2 SASEGT come from the germline V gene. V dropped 4 bases and J dropped 2 bases, with 9 bases sitting between them. DNA for the CDR3: TGTGCCAGCAGTGGTTACAGGGGCAATCAGCCCCAGCATTTT. It specifies CASSGYRGNQPQHF.

There are a few counts of this clonotype. This chain links TRBV27 with TRBJ2-1, with 9 bases fitting TRBD2. This CDR3 has 15 residues. Germline V gene sequence: CDR1 MNHEY, CDR2 SMNVEV (reference sequence). V lost 5 bases to trimming and J lost 8 bases; unmatched junction nucleotides: 10. The CDR3 DNA sequence: TGTGCCAGCAGTGATAGCGGGAGCCCCCTTGATGAGCAGTTCTTC. It translates to CASSDSGSPLDEQFF.

The chain combines TRBV20-1 with TRBJ2-5; D unresolved. The germline V gene encodes CDR1 DFQATT and CDR2 SNEGSKA (reference sequence). The CDR3 runs 12 residues. V lost 3 bases, J lost 5 bases, and 10 bases lay in between. The CDR3 nucleotides read TGCAGTGCTAGCGTCGGGCCCGAGACCCAGTACTTC. Protein product: CSASVGPETQYF.

The genes are TRBV5-1 and TRBJ2-3, with 9 bases aligning to TRBD1. V shed 4 bases and J 4 bases; nucleotides not matched to a gene: 7. Germline-derived CDR1 and CDR2 are SGHRS and YFSETQ. The CDR3 contains 15 residues. The DNA of the CDR3 is TGCGCCAGCAGCACGTCCGGGACAGGGTCAGATACGCAGTATTTT. Its protein product is CASSTSGTGSDTQYF.

The rearrangement uses TRBV18 and TRBJ1-6, with 9 bases matching TRBD1. The V gene end was trimmed by 3 bases and the J gene end by 7 bases; junction bases not matched to a gene: 7. CDR1 is KGHSH, CDR2 LQKENI, per germline. The CDR3 runs 16 residues. Written as DNA, the CDR3 is TGTGCCAGCTCACCGTTGACAGGGGGTAAAAATTCACCCCTCCACTTT. Its protein is CASSPLTGGKNSPLHF. The entire variable domain, with the rest obtained from reference TRBV18 and TRBJ1-6, is as follows: NAGVMQNPRHLVRRRGQEARLRCSPMKGHSHVYWYRQLPEEGLKFMVYLQKENIIDESGMPKERFSAEFPKEGPSILRIQQVVRGDSAAYFCASSPLTGGKNSPLHFGNGTRLTVT.